Listed below are T cell receptor beta chains from one sample, sequenced in a study of Ad26.COV2.S vaccination and SARS-CoV-2 variants. Only in-frame clones appear in the TCRdb table, and some are missing; sequencing was by immunoSEQ multiplex PCR. The sample has some 500,000 clones; roughly nine tenths are singletons. Specimen: peripheral blood, collected in a trial of Ad26.COV2.S vaccine versus placebo. The receptors come from a person between 18 and 60 years old who received the Ad26.COV2.S COVID-19 vaccine or a placebo. Both conserved end residues are part of each CDR3. D genes are given only for firm matches. Clone sizes are given selectively: once, few, many, or a class where the clone is expanded.

d_gene: .
abundance: .
j_gene: TRBJ1-2
v_gene: TRBV6-5
CDR3aa: CASSYSQGSDGYTF
CDR3nt: TGTGCCAGCAGTTACTCGCAGGGATCTGATGGCTACACCTTC

d_gene: .
abundance: .
j_gene: TRBJ1-5
v_gene: TRBV19
CDR3aa: CASSPSRQPQHF
CDR3nt: TGTGCCAGTAGTCCAAGCAGGCAGCCCCAGCATTTT

d_gene: .
abundance: .
j_gene: TRBJ2-1
v_gene: TRBV5-1
CDR3aa: CASSLGQSYNEQFF
CDR3nt: TGCGCCAGCAGCTTAGGACAGTCCTACAATGAGCAGTTCTTC

d_gene: TRBD1
abundance: once
j_gene: TRBJ2-7
v_gene: TRBV27
CDR3aa: CASSLKGTEFDEQYF
CDR3nt: TGTGCCAGCAGTTTAAAGGGGACAGAATTCGACGAGCAGTACTTC

d_gene: TRBD1
abundance: .
j_gene: TRBJ1-4
v_gene: TRBV5-4
CDR3aa: CASSNRGFGEKLFF
CDR3nt: TGTGCCAGCAGCAACAGGGGGTTTGGTGAAAAACTGTTTTTT

d_gene: .
abundance: .
j_gene: TRBJ1-4
v_gene: TRBV5-5
CDR3aa: CASSRTVFNEKLFF
CDR3nt: TGTGCCAGCAGCCGGACAGTCTTTAATGAAAAACTGTTTTTT

d_gene: TRBD2
abundance: .
j_gene: TRBJ2-5
v_gene: TRBV6-2/TRBV6-3
CDR3aa: CASSYPAGGGETQYF
CDR3nt: TGTGCCAGCAGTTATCCGGCGGGAGGGGGAGAGACCCAGTACTTC

d_gene: .
abundance: .
j_gene: TRBJ2-2
v_gene: TRBV27
CDR3aa: CASSLVFEDTGELFF
CDR3nt: TGTGCCAGCAGTTTAGTCTTCGAAGACACCGGGGAGCTGTTTTTT

d_gene: TRBD2
abundance: .
j_gene: TRBJ2-7
v_gene: TRBV27
CDR3aa: CASSKGASGGPQFYEQYF
CDR3nt: TGTGCCAGCTCAAAAGGGGCTAGCGGGGGGCCTCAATTCTACGAGCAGTACTTC

d_gene: .
abundance: .
j_gene: TRBJ2-2
v_gene: TRBV4-2
CDR3aa: CASSQDPLGELFF
CDR3nt: TGTGCCAGCAGCCAAGATCCGTTGGGGGAGCTGTTTTTT

d_gene: TRBD1
abundance: .
j_gene: TRBJ2-7
v_gene: TRBV2
CDR3aa: CASSRTTGLSSYEQYF
CDR3nt: TGTGCCAGCAGTCGGACGACAGGGCTTAGCTCCTACGAGCAGTACTTC

d_gene: .
abundance: .
j_gene: TRBJ2-3
v_gene: TRBV11-2
CDR3aa: CASSFTTASTDTQYF
CDR3nt: TGTGCCAGCAGCTTTACAACGGCTAGCACAGATACGCAGTATTTT

d_gene: .
abundance: .
j_gene: TRBJ2-2
v_gene: TRBV12-3/TRBV12-4
CDR3aa: CASRYPVTGELFF
CDR3nt: TGTGCCAGCAGATATCCAGTCACCGGGGAGCTGTTTTTT

d_gene: TRBD1
abundance: .
j_gene: TRBJ1-5
v_gene: TRBV19
CDR3aa: CASSIGQGIQPQHF
CDR3nt: TGTGCCAGTAGTATAGGACAGGGTATTCAGCCCCAGCATTTT

d_gene: .
abundance: .
j_gene: TRBJ1-5
v_gene: TRBV6-2/TRBV6-3
CDR3aa: CASSKSALGPEYSNQPQHF
CDR3nt: TGTGCCAGCAGTAAATCGGCACTTGGCCCTGAATATAGCAATCAGCCCCAGCATTTT

d_gene: .
abundance: .
j_gene: TRBJ2-2
v_gene: TRBV5-6
CDR3aa: CASSFKIRGLDGELFF
CDR3nt: TGTGCCAGCAGCTTTAAGATAAGGGGTTTGGACGGGGAGCTGTTTTTT

d_gene: TRBD2
abundance: .
j_gene: TRBJ2-1
v_gene: TRBV7-2
CDR3aa: CASSLPGGSDEQFF
CDR3nt: TGTGCCAGCAGCCTCCCGGGGGGGAGCGATGAGCAGTTCTTC

d_gene: .
abundance: .
j_gene: TRBJ2-5
v_gene: TRBV12-3/TRBV12-4
CDR3aa: CASSPNPGTQYF
CDR3nt: TGTGCCAGCAGTCCCAACCCAGGGACCCAGTACTTC

d_gene: .
abundance: .
j_gene: TRBJ1-6
v_gene: TRBV5-1
CDR3aa: CASSWGQSGYNSPLHF
CDR3nt: TGCGCCAGCAGCTGGGGACAATCAGGCTATAATTCACCCCTCCACTTT

d_gene: .
abundance: .
j_gene: TRBJ1-5
v_gene: TRBV27
CDR3aa: CASTLKAGVSNQPQHF
CDR3nt: TGTGCCAGCACTTTGAAGGCGGGGGTTAGCAATCAGCCCCAGCATTTT

d_gene: TRBD2
abundance: .
j_gene: TRBJ2-1
v_gene: TRBV15
CDR3aa: CATRSGGALSSYNEQFF
CDR3nt: TGTGCCACCCGTAGCGGGGGGGCCCTGAGCTCCTACAATGAGCAGTTCTTC

d_gene: .
abundance: .
j_gene: TRBJ1-2
v_gene: TRBV5-1
CDR3aa: CASSFGPLEGYTF
CDR3nt: TGCGCCAGCAGCTTTGGACCCCTTGAGGGCTACACCTTC

d_gene: .
abundance: .
j_gene: TRBJ1-4
v_gene: TRBV4-3
CDR3aa: CASSHLPNREINEKLFF
CDR3nt: TGCGCCAGCAGCCACCTCCCTAACAGGGAAATAAATGAAAAACTGTTTTTT

d_gene: TRBD2
abundance: .
j_gene: TRBJ2-7
v_gene: TRBV4-3
CDR3aa: CASSHNPREGYEQYF
CDR3nt: TGCGCCAGCAGCCACAACCCCAGGGAGGGGTACGAGCAGTACTTC

d_gene: TRBD1
abundance: .
j_gene: TRBJ1-6
v_gene: TRBV3-1/TRBV3-2
CDR3aa: CASSRTGQGANPPLHF
CDR3nt: TGTGCCAGCAGCAGAACGGGACAGGGGGCCAATCCACCCCTCCACTTT

d_gene: .
abundance: .
j_gene: TRBJ1-2
v_gene: TRBV28
CDR3aa: CASSLIDNRGYTF
CDR3nt: TGTGCCAGCAGTTTGATAGACAATCGCGGCTACACCTTC

d_gene: .
abundance: .
j_gene: TRBJ1-1
v_gene: TRBV4-3
CDR3aa: CASSRGYFTEAFF
CDR3nt: TGCGCCAGCAGCAGGGGGTACTTCACTGAAGCTTTCTTT

d_gene: TRBD2
abundance: .
j_gene: TRBJ2-2
v_gene: TRBV9
CDR3aa: CASSVALAGAGGELFF
CDR3nt: TGTGCCAGCAGCGTAGCCCTAGCGGGAGCGGGCGGGGAGCTGTTTTTT

d_gene: .
abundance: .
j_gene: TRBJ1-4
v_gene: TRBV3-1/TRBV3-2
CDR3aa: CASSQHGNEKLFF
CDR3nt: TGTGCCAGCAGCCAACACGGTAATGAAAAACTGTTTTTT

d_gene: .
abundance: once
j_gene: TRBJ1-6
v_gene: TRBV9
CDR3aa: CASSTVGSGNSPLHF
CDR3nt: TGTGCCAGCAGCACAGTCGGTTCAGGGAATTCACCCCTCCACTTT

d_gene: .
abundance: once
j_gene: TRBJ1-1
v_gene: TRBV6-1
CDR3aa: CASSDRTPHEAFF
CDR3nt: TGTGCCAGCAGTGATCGGACACCTCATGAAGCTTTCTTT

d_gene: .
abundance: .
j_gene: TRBJ2-2
v_gene: TRBV5-1
CDR3aa: CASSRQTLPGTGELFF
CDR3nt: TGCGCCAGCAGCCGGCAGACTCTCCCAGGGACCGGGGAGCTGTTTTTT

d_gene: TRBD2
abundance: once
j_gene: TRBJ2-5
v_gene: TRBV6-2/TRBV6-3
CDR3aa: CASSYSMAGGFQETQYF
CDR3nt: TGTGCCAGCAGTTACTCGATGGCGGGAGGTTTCCAAGAGACCCAGTACTTC

d_gene: .
abundance: .
j_gene: TRBJ2-3
v_gene: TRBV10-3
CDR3aa: CAISAAGRGSGDTQYF
CDR3nt: TGTGCCATCAGTGCCGCGGGCAGGGGAAGTGGAGATACGCAGTATTTT

d_gene: TRBD2
abundance: .
j_gene: TRBJ2-5
v_gene: TRBV3-1/TRBV3-2
CDR3aa: CASSQDLVALAGQETQYF
CDR3nt: TGTGCCAGCAGCCAAGATCTTGTGGCACTAGCGGGACAAGAGACCCAGTACTTC

d_gene: TRBD2
abundance: .
j_gene: TRBJ2-1
v_gene: TRBV6-2/TRBV6-3
CDR3aa: CASSPLAGRYNEQFF
CDR3nt: TGTGCCAGCAGTCCCCTAGCGGGACGGTACAATGAGCAGTTCTTC

d_gene: .
abundance: .
j_gene: TRBJ1-1
v_gene: TRBV2
CDR3aa: CASSEAGREGLGTEAFF
CDR3nt: TGTGCCAGCAGTGAAGCTGGAAGGGAAGGGCTCGGGACTGAAGCTTTCTTT

d_gene: .
abundance: .
j_gene: TRBJ2-1
v_gene: TRBV28
CDR3aa: CASSLRYNEQFF
CDR3nt: TGTGCCAGCAGTTTGCGTTACAATGAGCAGTTCTTC

d_gene: .
abundance: once
j_gene: TRBJ1-2
v_gene: TRBV30
CDR3aa: CAWTLGLGYTF
CDR3nt: TGTGCCTGGACCCTCGGATTAGGCTACACCTTC

d_gene: .
abundance: .
j_gene: TRBJ2-1
v_gene: TRBV5-5
CDR3aa: CASSLEGTYNEQFF
CDR3nt: TGTGCCAGCAGCTTGGAAGGGACCTACAATGAGCAGTTCTTC

d_gene: .
abundance: .
j_gene: TRBJ1-2
v_gene: TRBV25-1
CDR3aa: CASSELEVRGRSGYTF
CDR3nt: TGTGCCAGCAGTGAATTGGAGGTTCGGGGGAGGTCTGGCTACACCTTC

d_gene: .
abundance: .
j_gene: TRBJ2-2
v_gene: TRBV7-2
CDR3aa: CASSRQRTGELFF
CDR3nt: TGTGCCAGCAGCCGACAGCGGACCGGGGAGCTGTTTTTT

d_gene: TRBD1
abundance: .
j_gene: TRBJ1-3
v_gene: TRBV3-1/TRBV3-2
CDR3aa: CASSQTHRGLAGNTIYF
CDR3nt: TGTGCCAGCAGCCAAACACACAGGGGGCTTGCTGGAAACACCATATATTTT

d_gene: .
abundance: .
j_gene: TRBJ2-2
v_gene: TRBV5-1
CDR3aa: CASLPGPIAGTGELFF
CDR3nt: TGCGCCAGCCTTCCAGGCCCGATCGCGGGAACCGGGGAGCTGTTTTTT

d_gene: .
abundance: once
j_gene: TRBJ1-2
v_gene: TRBV11-3
CDR3aa: CASSLTGPYGYTF
CDR3nt: TGTGCCAGCAGCTTAACCGGGCCCTATGGCTACACCTTC

d_gene: .
abundance: .
j_gene: TRBJ2-3
v_gene: TRBV5-1
CDR3aa: CASSLGGFRDTQYF
CDR3nt: TGCGCCAGCAGCTTGGGCGGGTTTCGGGATACGCAGTATTTT

d_gene: .
abundance: once
j_gene: TRBJ2-7
v_gene: TRBV25-1
CDR3aa: CASSDNRYPYEQYF
CDR3nt: TGTGCCAGCAGTGATAACAGGTACCCCTACGAGCAGTACTTC

d_gene: .
abundance: once
j_gene: TRBJ2-1
v_gene: TRBV7-9
CDR3aa: CASSLGRASYNEQFF
CDR3nt: TGTGCCAGCAGCTTGGGCAGGGCCTCCTACAATGAGCAGTTCTTC

d_gene: .
abundance: .
j_gene: TRBJ1-1
v_gene: TRBV13
CDR3aa: CASSLTSRGYMNTEAFF
CDR3nt: TGTGCCAGCAGCTTAACTTCCAGGGGTTATATGAACACTGAAGCTTTCTTT

d_gene: TRBD1
abundance: .
j_gene: TRBJ2-7
v_gene: TRBV4-3
CDR3aa: CASSLRQGTLEYEQYF
CDR3nt: TGCGCCAGCAGCCTTAGACAGGGGACATTAGAATACGAGCAGTACTTC

d_gene: TRBD2
abundance: .
j_gene: TRBJ2-1
v_gene: TRBV6-2/TRBV6-3
CDR3aa: CASSYSRTSGFLNNEQFF
CDR3nt: TGTGCCAGCAGTTACTCAAGGACTAGCGGGTTCTTGAACAATGAGCAGTTCTTC

d_gene: TRBD2
abundance: .
j_gene: TRBJ2-3
v_gene: TRBV18
CDR3aa: CASSPPAGVGDTQYF
CDR3nt: TGTGCCAGCTCACCACCGGCGGGGGTGGGTGATACGCAGTATTTT

d_gene: TRBD1
abundance: .
j_gene: TRBJ2-1
v_gene: TRBV6-4
CDR3aa: CASSDPTGGNEQFF
CDR3nt: TGTGCCAGCAGTGACCCGACAGGGGGCAATGAGCAGTTCTTC